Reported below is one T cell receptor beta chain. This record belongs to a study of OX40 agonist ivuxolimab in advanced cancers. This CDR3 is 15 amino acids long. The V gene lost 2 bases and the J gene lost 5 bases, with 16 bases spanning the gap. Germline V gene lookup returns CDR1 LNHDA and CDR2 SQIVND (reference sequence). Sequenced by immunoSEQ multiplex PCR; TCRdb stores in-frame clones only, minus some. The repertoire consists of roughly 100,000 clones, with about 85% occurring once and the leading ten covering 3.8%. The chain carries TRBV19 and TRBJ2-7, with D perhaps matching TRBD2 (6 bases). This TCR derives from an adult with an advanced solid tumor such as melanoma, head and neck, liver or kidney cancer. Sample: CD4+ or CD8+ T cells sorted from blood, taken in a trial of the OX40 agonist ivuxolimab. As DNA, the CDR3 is TGTGCCAGTAGTATATGGGGCCGGGGCGGGAACGAGCAGTACTTC. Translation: CASSIWGRGGNEQYF.